The rows below give T cell receptor beta chains drawn from one sample of a study of T cell changes during pregnancy in multiple sclerosis. The table came from immunoSEQ multiplex PCR; TCRdb's copy has only in-frame clones and leaves some out. The table lists around 65,000 clones, roughly 89% of them singletons. Here the sequenced sample was peripheral blood, taken in the third trimester of pregnancy. These receptors were obtained from a female donor in good health, enrolled as a control in a pregnancy study. Both conserved end residues are part of each CDR3. Each record gives: D gene, clone size, J gene, V gene, CDR3 protein, CDR3 DNA. D genes are given only for firm matches. The size of a clone is reported for some rows only, either as once, few or many, or as a class for expanded clones.

NA NA TRBJ1-5 TRBV2 CASSGQLGQPQHF TGTGCCAGCAGTGGACAGTTAGGTCAGCCCCAGCATTTT
NA NA TRBJ2-7 TRBV28 CASRRSDEQYF TGTGCCAGCCGGCGGAGCGACGAGCAGTACTTC
NA NA TRBJ1-3 TRBV5-1 CASSLETSRQGNTIYF TGCGCCAGCAGCTTGGAAACAAGTCGCCAGGGAAACACCATATATTTT
NA NA TRBJ2-3 TRBV5-4 CASSWGLSLRDTQYF TGTGCCAGCAGCTGGGGACTCTCATTACGGGATACGCAGTATTTT
NA few TRBJ1-5 TRBV7-2 CASSLGLPQEGPQHF TGTGCCAGCAGCTTAGGTTTACCCCAAGAGGGGCCCCAGCATTTT
NA NA TRBJ1-2 TRBV7-9 CASREYQREILYGYTF TGTGCCAGCAGAGAATACCAGAGGGAAATTCTCTATGGCTACACCTTC
TRBD1 once TRBJ1-5 TRBV19 CASSILRDRNQPQHF TGTGCCAGTAGTATTCTCCGGGACAGGAATCAGCCCCAGCATTTT
TRBD2 few TRBJ2-7 TRBV7-9 CASSLSGDVTYEQYF TGTGCCAGCAGCCTCAGCGGGGACGTAACCTACGAGCAGTACTTC
NA NA TRBJ1-5 TRBV9 CALTGRAQHF TGTGCCCTCACGGGTCGCGCCCAGCATTTT
TRBD1 NA TRBJ1-3 TRBV9 CASSERQGSISGNTIYF TGTGCCAGCAGCGAAAGACAGGGATCAATCTCTGGAAACACCATATATTTT
NA NA TRBJ2-7 TRBV10-3 CAISGGGAEIEQYF TGTGCCATCAGTGGAGGCGGGGCAGAGATCGAGCAGTACTTC
NA NA TRBJ2-1 TRBV21-1 CASSKKNSWNGGSYNEQFF TGTGCCAGCAGCAAAAAAAACAGCTGGAACGGGGGCTCCTACAATGAGCAGTTCTTC
NA NA TRBJ2-3 TRBV6-6 CASSYGPSTDTQYF TGTGCCAGCAGTTACGGGCCGAGCACAGATACGCAGTATTTT
NA once TRBJ1-5 TRBV2 CASSGGDPGNQPQHF TGTGCCAGCAGTGGCGGGGATCCCGGCAATCAGCCCCAGCATTTT
TRBD2 NA TRBJ2-3 TRBV5-6 CASSLGRGRVGHTDTQYF TGTGCCAGCAGCTTGGGGCGGGGGAGGGTAGGACACACAGATACGCAGTATTTT
TRBD1 NA TRBJ2-2 TRBV9 CASSFRDRGAGELFF TGTGCCAGCAGCTTCCGGGACAGGGGTGCCGGGGAGCTGTTTTTT
NA NA TRBJ2-7 TRBV6-5 CASSYSTGYEQYF TGTGCCAGCAGTTACTCGACAGGCTACGAGCAGTACTTC
NA NA TRBJ1-6 TRBV28 CASTTPTEMSSYNSPLHF TGTGCCAGCACCACCCCCACGGAGATGAGCTCCTATAATTCACCCCTCCACTTT
NA NA TRBJ1-6 TRBV7-9 CASKRTDNSPLHF TGTGCCAGCAAGCGGACGGATAATTCACCCCTCCACTTT
NA NA TRBJ2-5 TRBV18 CASSPTRQGGKETQYF TGTGCCAGCTCACCTACGAGGCAGGGGGGAAAAGAGACCCAGTACTTC